This entry describes one T cell receptor (beta chain). This receptor's antigen is unknown. Base qualities are missing; no much larger clone stands one base away. CDR1 SQVTM and CDR2 ANQGSEA were looked up in the germline V gene. Including cysteine and phenylalanine, the CDR3 has 12 amino acids. This entry keeps only the CDR3 DNA: 36 bases, framed from base 1. Germline trimming: 7 bases from V, 5 bases from J; junction bases outside gene matches: 5. The study excluded patients with uncontrolled infections, other autoimmune diseases, pregnancy or lactation. Diagnoses relied on clinical symptoms, serum thyroxine and TRAb, thyroid ultrasound and orbital computed tomography. Total RNA was extracted using Trizol reagent, and RNA quality was assessed on an Agilent 2100 Bioanalyzer. The data were taken from a study of T cells in Graves' hyperthyroidism and ophthalmopathy (dated by TCRdb to between 2018 and 2021). Some background on the complete study: To identify distinguishing TCR V-J signatures, a discovery cohort of about a hundred patients was used, comprising 40 to 45 with Graves' ophthalmopathy and approximately 57 with stable Graves' hyperthyroidism. Prospective prediction of ophthalmopathy was tested in an independent validation cohort of approximately 19 hyperthyroidism patients and 15 to 17 patients who later progressed to ophthalmopathy. The 100 discovery patients were divided at random into training and test sets in a 7:3 ratio. In roughly six Graves' hyperthyroidism patients, the study also compared T-cell repertoires from thyroid tissue with T-cell repertoires from blood. Following sampling, methimazole starting at 30 mg daily was given to hyperthyroidism patients, and high-dose intravenous methylprednisolone was given to ophthalmopathy patients. According to the paper, TCR Vbeta CDR3 sequencing was carried out on 135 peripheral blood samples, which came from approximately 43 ophthalmopathy, 70 to 80 hyperthyroidism and roughly 17 progressor patients. Results the study describes overall, beyond this receptor: Sample size was not statistically predetermined, and investigators were not blinded to group allocation. A 13 V-J signature model separated ophthalmopathy from stable hyperthyroidism, with around 88% sensitivity and roughly 82% specificity in cross-validation and 80%/75% in testing. In validation, the model predicted progression to ophthalmopathy a median of about 6.5 months before onset, with approximately 68% sensitivity and about 72% specificity. Most expanded thyroid clonotypes (frequency above 0.001) were also found in blood, which suggests that blood repertoires may mirror thyroid immune responses.

The TCR beta CDR3 regions were amplified from the RNA transcripts. The TCR CDR3 was subjected to a first round of RT-PCR using the HTBI primer set and the Qiagen OneStep RT-PCR kit. Libraries were constructed in a second round of multiplex PCR, after which size selection and purification were performed. The libraries were sequenced on an Illumina HiSeq2000 using paired-end 100 bp reads. The source study handled its data this way. Raw data were processed with SOAPnuke, discarding reads with adapters, uncalled bases, mean Phred below 15, or no exact constant-primer or identifier match. COPE v1.2.5 was used to merge high-quality paired reads, and clonotypes were defined as unique nucleotide sequences. Clonotypes were aligned to IMGT TRBV, TRBD and TRBJ reference segments using MiTCR v1.1. The analysis was restricted to V-J combinations with a frequency above 0.0001, which together covered 99% to 99.2% of the repertoires. A TCS score was defined as the ratio between F50 (clonal expansion) and ExV (chaos), using BLOSUM62-based TCRdist between CDR3 peptides within each V-J. Welch's t-statistics and random forest reduced just over 500 V-J features to fewer than 15, which were used in a naive Bayes classifier (R e1071). Thyroid-blood repertoire similarity was quantified with the Morisita-Horn index. The public reads were reprocessed in TCRdb via fastp at Q25 and MiXCR, keeping in-frame beta chains. All rows with the same CDR3 protein become a single entry with the most common DNA and genes. These V and J calls derive from TCRdb rather than the authors' analysis. The sample includes 550,000 to 700,000 distinct CDR3 sequences, with under 60% observed a single time. The leading ten clones occupy 15% to 20% of the sample.

The clonotype originates from an adult woman with Graves' disease, either hyperthyroidism or ophthalmopathy (not recorded which). The V and J genes are TRBV29-1 and TRBJ1-2, with 9 bases matching TRBD1. The sample consisted of peripheral blood or thyroid tissue (not recorded which). The DNA reads as follows: TGCAGCGCTGACAGGGGGAATTATGGCTACACCTTC. Its translation is CSADRGNYGYTF.